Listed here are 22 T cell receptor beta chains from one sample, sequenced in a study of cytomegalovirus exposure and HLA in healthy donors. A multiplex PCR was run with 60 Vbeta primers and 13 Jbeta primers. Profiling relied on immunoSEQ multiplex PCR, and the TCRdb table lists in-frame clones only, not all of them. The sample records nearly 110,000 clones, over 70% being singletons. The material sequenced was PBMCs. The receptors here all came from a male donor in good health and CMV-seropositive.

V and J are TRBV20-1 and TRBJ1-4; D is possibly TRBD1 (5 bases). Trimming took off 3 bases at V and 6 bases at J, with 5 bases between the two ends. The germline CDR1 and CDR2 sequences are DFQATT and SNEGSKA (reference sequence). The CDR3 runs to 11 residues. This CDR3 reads CSASRDEKLFF. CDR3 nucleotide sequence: TGCAGTGCTAGCAGGGATGAAAAACTGTTTTTT.

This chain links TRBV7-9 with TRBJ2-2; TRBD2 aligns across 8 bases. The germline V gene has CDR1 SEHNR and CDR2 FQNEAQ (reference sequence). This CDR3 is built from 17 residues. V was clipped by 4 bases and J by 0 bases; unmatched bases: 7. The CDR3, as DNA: TGTGCCAGCAGCTCACGGGGCGGGGGGACGAACACCGGGGAGCTGTTTTTT. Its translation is CASSSRGGGTNTGELFF.

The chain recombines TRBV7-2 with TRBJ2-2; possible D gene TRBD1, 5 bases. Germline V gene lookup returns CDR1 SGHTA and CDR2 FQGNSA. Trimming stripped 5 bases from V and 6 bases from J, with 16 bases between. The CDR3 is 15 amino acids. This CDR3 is CASSRLRQPAGELFF. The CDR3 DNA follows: TGTGCCAGCAGCAGGCTAAGACAGCCCGCCGGGGAGCTGTTTTTT.

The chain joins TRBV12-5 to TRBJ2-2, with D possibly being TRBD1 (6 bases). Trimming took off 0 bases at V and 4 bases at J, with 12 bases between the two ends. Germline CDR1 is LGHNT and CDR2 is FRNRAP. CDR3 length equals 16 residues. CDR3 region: CASGLVQGPVTGELFF. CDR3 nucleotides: TGTGCTAGTGGTTTGGTACAGGGCCCCGTCACCGGGGAGCTGTTTTTT. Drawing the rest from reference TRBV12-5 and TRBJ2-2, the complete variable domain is DARVTQTPRHKVTEMGQEVTMRCQPILGHNTVFWYRQTMMQGLELLAYFRNRAPLDDSGMPKDRFSAEMPDATLATLKIQPSEPRDSAVYFCASGLVQGPVTGELFFGEGSRLTVL.

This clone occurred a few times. The CDR3 here is CASRVGGGGGIDEQYF. The CDR3 bases are TGCGCCAGCAGGGTGGGCGGTGGAGGGGGCATCGACGAGCAGTACTTC. This sequence joins TRBV5-1 and TRBJ2-7, with D possibly TRBD1 on 7 matching bases. The germline CDR1 and CDR2 sequences are SGHRS and YFSETQ. The CDR3 covers 16 residues. The V end lost 5 bases, the J end lost 5 bases, and 23 bases lay between the germline ends.

The CDR3: CASTDSGVSEQYF. In nucleotides, the CDR3 is TGTGCCAGTACCGATAGTGGTGTTAGCGAGCAGTACTTC. The chain combines TRBV19 with TRBJ2-7; D is unclear. V lost 7 bases, J lost 6 bases, and 16 bases lay in between. From germline, CDR1 is LNHDA and CDR2 SQIVND (reference sequence). This CDR3 is built from 13 residues.

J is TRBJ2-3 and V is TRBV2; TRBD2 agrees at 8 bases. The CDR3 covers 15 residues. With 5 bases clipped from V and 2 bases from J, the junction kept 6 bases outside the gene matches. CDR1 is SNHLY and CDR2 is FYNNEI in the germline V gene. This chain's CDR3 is CASSSGTSVTDTQYF. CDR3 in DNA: TGTGCCAGCAGTTCCGGGACTAGTGTCACAGATACGCAGTATTTT.

This CDR3 is CASSLGAPFSNQPQHF. The CDR3 DNA reads as TGTGCCAGCAGCTTGGGGGCGCCGTTCAGCAATCAGCCCCAGCATTTT. The gene calls are TRBV5-5 and TRBJ1-5; D gene uncertain. Trimming cost V 0 bases and J 1 base, with 11 bases left between them. In germline, CDR1 is SGHKS, CDR2 YYEKEE (reference sequence). The CDR3 consists of 16 residues.

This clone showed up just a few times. The CDR3 here is CASSQYGTSGGLDTQYF. CDR3 in DNA: TGTGCCAGCAGTCAATATGGGACTAGCGGGGGGTTAGATACGCAGTATTTT. The V call is TRBV2, the J call TRBJ2-3, with 15 bases lining up with TRBD2. V shed 5 bases and J 5 bases; nucleotides not matched to a gene: 8. Germline values: CDR1 SNHLY, CDR2 FYNNEI. The CDR3 is 17 residues long.

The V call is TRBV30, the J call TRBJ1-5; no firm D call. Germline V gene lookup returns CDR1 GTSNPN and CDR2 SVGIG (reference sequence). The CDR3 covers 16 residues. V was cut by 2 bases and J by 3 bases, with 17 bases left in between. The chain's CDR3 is CAWSPRGGSPNQPQHF. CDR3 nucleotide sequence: TGTGCCTGGAGTCCCAGAGGTGGTAGCCCCAATCAGCCCCAGCATTTT.

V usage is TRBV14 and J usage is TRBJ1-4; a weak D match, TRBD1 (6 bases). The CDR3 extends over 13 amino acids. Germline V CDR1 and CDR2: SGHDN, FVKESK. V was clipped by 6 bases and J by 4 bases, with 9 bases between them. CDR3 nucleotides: TGTGCCAGCAGAACAGGGAATAATGAAAAACTGTTTTTT. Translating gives CASRTGNNEKLFF.

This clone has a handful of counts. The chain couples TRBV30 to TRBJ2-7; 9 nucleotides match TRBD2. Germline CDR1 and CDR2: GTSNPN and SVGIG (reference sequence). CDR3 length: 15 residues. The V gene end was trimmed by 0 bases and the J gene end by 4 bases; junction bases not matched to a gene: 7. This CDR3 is CAWSVRGSGSYEQYF. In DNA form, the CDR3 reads TGTGCCTGGAGTGTACGGGGTAGCGGGAGTTACGAGCAGTACTTC.

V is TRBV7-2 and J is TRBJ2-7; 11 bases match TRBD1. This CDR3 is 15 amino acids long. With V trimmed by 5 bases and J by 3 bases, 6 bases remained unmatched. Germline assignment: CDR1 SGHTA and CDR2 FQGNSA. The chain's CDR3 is CASSREGTGGYEQYF. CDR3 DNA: TGTGCCAGCAGCCGTGAGGGGACAGGGGGCTACGAGCAGTACTTC. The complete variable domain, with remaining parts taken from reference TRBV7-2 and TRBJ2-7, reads GAGVSQSPSNKVTEKGKDVELRCDPISGHTALYWYRQSLGQGLEFLIYFQGNSAPDKSGLPSDRFSAERTGGSVSTLTIQRTQQEDSAVYLCASSREGTGGYEQYFGPGTRLTVT.

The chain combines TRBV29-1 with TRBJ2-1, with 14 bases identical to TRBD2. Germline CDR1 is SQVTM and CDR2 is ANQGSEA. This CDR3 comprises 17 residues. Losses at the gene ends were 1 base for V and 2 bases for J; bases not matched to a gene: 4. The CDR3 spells CSVEGGTSGRAYNEQFF. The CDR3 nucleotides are TGCAGCGTTGAAGGGGGGACTAGCGGGAGAGCCTACAATGAGCAGTTCTTC.

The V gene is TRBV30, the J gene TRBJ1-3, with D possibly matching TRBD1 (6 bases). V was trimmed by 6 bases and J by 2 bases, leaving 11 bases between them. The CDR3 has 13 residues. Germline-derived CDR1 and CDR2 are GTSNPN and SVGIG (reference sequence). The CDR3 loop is CACSGGPGNTIYF. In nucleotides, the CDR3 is TGTGCCTGTTCGGGGGGGCCTGGAAACACCATATATTTT.

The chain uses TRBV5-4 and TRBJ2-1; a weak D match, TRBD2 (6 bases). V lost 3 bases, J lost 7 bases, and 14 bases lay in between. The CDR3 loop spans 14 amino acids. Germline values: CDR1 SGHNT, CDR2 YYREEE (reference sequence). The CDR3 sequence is CASSSTVTRNEQFF. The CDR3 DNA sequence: TGTGCCAGCAGCTCCACCGTGACTAGGAATGAGCAGTTCTTC. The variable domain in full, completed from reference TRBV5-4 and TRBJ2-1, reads ETGVTQSPTHLIKTRGQQVTLRCSSQSGHNTVSWYQQALGQGPQFIFQYYREEENGRGNFPPRFSGLQFPNYSSELNVNALELDDSALYLCASSSTVTRNEQFFGPGTRLTVL.

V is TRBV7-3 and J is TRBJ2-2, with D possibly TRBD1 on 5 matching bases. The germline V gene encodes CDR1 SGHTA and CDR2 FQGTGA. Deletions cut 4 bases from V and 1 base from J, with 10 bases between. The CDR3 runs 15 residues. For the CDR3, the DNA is TGTGCCAGCAGCTCAACAACAGGGAACACCGGGGAGCTGTTTTTT. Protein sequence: CASSSTTGNTGELFF.

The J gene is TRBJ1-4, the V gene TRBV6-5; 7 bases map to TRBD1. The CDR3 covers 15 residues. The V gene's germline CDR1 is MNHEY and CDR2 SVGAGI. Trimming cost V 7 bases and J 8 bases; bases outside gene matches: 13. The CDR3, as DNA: TGTGCCAGCAACGCCCGACAGGGTTTAAGGGAAAAACTGTTTTTT. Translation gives CASNARQGLREKLFF.

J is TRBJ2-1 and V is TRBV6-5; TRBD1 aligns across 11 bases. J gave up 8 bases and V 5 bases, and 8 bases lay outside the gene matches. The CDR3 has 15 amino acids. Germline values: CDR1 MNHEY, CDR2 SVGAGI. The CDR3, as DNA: TGTGCCAGCAGTAGACACCGGGACAGGGGGTATGAGCAGTTCTTC. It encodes CASSRHRDRGYEQFF.

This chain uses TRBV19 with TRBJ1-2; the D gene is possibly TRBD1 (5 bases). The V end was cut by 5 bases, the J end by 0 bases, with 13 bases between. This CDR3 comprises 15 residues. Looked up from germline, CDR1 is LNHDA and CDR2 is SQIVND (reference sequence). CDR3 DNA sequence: TGTGCCAGTAGTTGGCCAGGGTCAGCTAACTATGGCTACACCTTC. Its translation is CASSWPGSANYGYTF.

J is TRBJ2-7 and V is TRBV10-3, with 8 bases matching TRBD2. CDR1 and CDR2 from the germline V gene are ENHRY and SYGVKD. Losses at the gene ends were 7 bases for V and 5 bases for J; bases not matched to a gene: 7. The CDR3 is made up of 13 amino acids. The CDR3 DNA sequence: TGTGCCATCAATGTAGCGGGAAGGGACGAGCAGTACTTC. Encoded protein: CAINVAGRDEQYF.

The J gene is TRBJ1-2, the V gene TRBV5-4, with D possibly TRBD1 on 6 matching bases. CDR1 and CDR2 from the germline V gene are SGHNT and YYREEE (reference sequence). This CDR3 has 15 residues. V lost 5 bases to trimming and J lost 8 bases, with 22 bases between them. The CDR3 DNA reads TGTGCCAGCAGTCCGAGTACAGAGGCAGGGGCCGGCTACACCTTC. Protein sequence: CASSPSTEAGAGYTF.